These 23 T cell receptor beta chains originate from one sample sequenced in a study. TCRdb passed the 5' RACE reads through MiXCR, listing each CDR3 protein once. Of some 62,000 distinct CDR3 sequences in the sample, about 20% are singletons; the top ten hold 2.5% to 3%. The sequencing input was memory CD4+ T cells sorted from a lymph node. Described subset: memory CD4+ T cells, CD4+CD45RO+CD25-. These receptors all stem from a female donor with breast cancer.

V and J are TRBV7-9 and TRBJ2-1, with TRBD2 identical over 11 bases. This CDR3 spans 16 amino acids. Trimming at V came to 3 bases and at J to 8 bases, leaving 9 bases not matched to a gene. Germline-derived CDR1 and CDR2 are SEHNR and FQNEAQ (reference sequence). The CDR3 nucleotides read TGTGCCAGCAGCTTCGCTAGCGGGAGGAGTCGCGATGAGCAGTTCTTC. Protein sequence: CASSFASGRSRDEQFF.

This clonotype was detected ten times or more. This sequence joins TRBV7-9 and TRBJ2-2; a weak D match, TRBD1 (6 bases). The CDR3 extends over 14 amino acids. Trimming shortened V by 5 bases and J by 6 bases, and 13 bases separated the two germline ends. The germline CDR1 and CDR2 sequences are SEHNR and FQNEAQ (reference sequence). This CDR3 reads CASSRAGAAGELFF. The CDR3 DNA reads as TGTGCCAGCAGCCGCGCAGGGGCGGCCGGGGAGCTGTTTTTT.

The chain joins TRBV11-1 to TRBJ2-1; D gene ambiguous. V dropped 1 base and J dropped 9 bases, with 10 bases sitting between them. Germline CDR1 reads SGHAT; CDR2 reads FQDESV (reference sequence). The CDR3 length is 13 residues. The CDR3 nucleotides are TGTGCCAGCAGCTTAGGGCTAGTCGGTGAGCAGTTCTTC. Protein product: CASSLGLVGEQFF.

This clonotype was counted at least ten times. This chain links TRBV10-3 with TRBJ1-1; TRBD1 matches at 10 bases. The trim removed 6 bases at V and 3 bases at J, leaving 4 bases unmatched. This CDR3 is 14 amino acids long. Germline V gene lookup returns CDR1 ENHRY and CDR2 SYGVKD. CDR3 protein: CAIRRQGAYTEAFF. The CDR3 DNA reads TGTGCCATCAGGAGACAGGGGGCATACACTGAAGCTTTCTTT.

This rearrangement joins TRBV30 to TRBJ1-3; D not certain. The germline CDR1 and CDR2 sequences are GTSNPN and SVGIG (reference sequence). V gave up 4 bases and J gave up 4 bases, with 8 bases separating them. This CDR3 has 12 residues. The CDR3 bases are TGTGCCTGGACCAGGAACGGAAACACCATATATTTT. It is translated as CAWTRNGNTIYF.

This clonotype was observed many times. The gene calls are TRBV28 and TRBJ2-5; D gene uncertain. Between the trimmed V and J ends, which lost 7 bases and 5 bases, there was a span of 11 bases. The CDR3 is 12 amino acids. Germline V lookup: CDR1 MDHEN, CDR2 SYDVKM. The CDR3 coding sequence is TGTGCCAGCACCAACAACCGGGAGACCCAGTACTTC. It specifies CASTNNRETQYF.

The rearrangement uses TRBV12-3 or TRBV12-4 and TRBJ1-1; D remains unclear. The CDR3 runs 14 residues. Trimming cost V 2 bases and J 0 bases, with 7 bases left between them. CDR3 residues: CASSLRNMNTEAFF. CDR3 bases: TGTGCCAGCAGTTTAAGAAATATGAACACTGAAGCTTTCTTT.

This clonotype turned up a few times. The J gene is TRBJ1-6, the V gene TRBV6-1; 8 bases are shared with TRBD1. V was pared by 1 base and J by 7 bases, with 0 bases of the junction left unmatched. The CDR3 spans 14 residues. CDR1 MNHNS and CDR2 SASEGT come from the germline V gene. This CDR3 is CASSEGQGNSPLHF. In DNA form, the CDR3 reads TGTGCCAGCAGTGAAGGACAGGGGAATTCACCCCTCCACTTT.

This rearrangement joins TRBV7-9 to TRBJ2-1; tentatively, D is TRBD2 (6 bases). The ends were cut back, 7 bases at V and 6 bases at J, with 13 bases in the middle. The germline CDR1 and CDR2 sequences are SEHNR and FQNEAQ (reference sequence). The CDR3 extends over 13 amino acids. The DNA for the CDR3 is TGTGCCAGCAACCCCGGGACTCCCAATGAGCAGTTCTTC. This gives the protein CASNPGTPNEQFF.

Worth noting for this clonotype: Germline and junction disagree at one end, which may indicate a read error. The CDR3 is CASSQVGGTGNAIYF. CDR3 nucleotide sequence: TGTGCCAGCAGCCAAGTTGGGGGTACTGGAAACGCCATATATTTT. The chain joins TRBV7-2 to TRBJ1-3; weak D call: TRBD1 (5 bases). This CDR3 has 15 amino acids. The V gene's germline CDR1 is SGHTA and CDR2 FQGNSA. Filled out from reference TRBV7-2 and TRBJ1-3, the complete variable domain reads GAGVSQSPSNKVTEKGKDVELRCDPISGHTALYWYRQSLGQGLEFLIYFQGNSAPDKSGLPSDRFSAERTGGSVSTLTIQRTQQEDSAVYLCASSQVGGTGNAIYFGEGSWLTVV.

J is TRBJ1-1 and V is TRBV6-2 or TRBV6-3; D remains unclear. Trimming left V 2 bases short and J 1 base short, with 11 bases between. In germline, CDR1 is MNHEY, CDR2 SVGEGT. This CDR3 has 15 amino acids. CDR3 region: CASSYGLNRNTEAFF. CDR3 sequence (DNA): TGTGCCAGCAGTTACGGGCTCAACAGGAACACTGAAGCTTTCTTT.

The table lists this clonotype with many counts. The rearrangement joins TRBV29-1 to TRBJ1-4; TRBD1 agrees at 11 bases. The CDR3 totals 15 residues. The junction had 10 bases not matched to a gene; V was cut back by 1 base and J by 12 bases. The V gene's germline CDR1 is SQVTM and CDR2 ANQGSEA. CDR3 in DNA: TGCAGCGTTGAAGCTACCGGGACAGGGGGTGCGGAACTGTTTTTT. It encodes CSVEATGTGGAELFF.

CDR3 bases: TGTGCCAGCAGCTATATGGGGGAAGCTTTCTTT. Amino acid sequence: CASSYMGEAFF. The chain combines TRBV7-2 with TRBJ1-1; no definite D call. The V gene lost 4 bases and the J gene lost 8 bases, with 8 bases spanning the gap. This CDR3 has 11 residues. Germline loops: CDR1 SGHTA, CDR2 FQGNSA. The entire variable domain, with the rest obtained from reference TRBV7-2 and TRBJ1-1, is as follows: GAGVSQSPSNKVTEKGKDVELRCDPISGHTALYWYRQSLGQGLEFLIYFQGNSAPDKSGLPSDRFSAERTGGSVSTLTIQRTQQEDSAVYLCASSYMGEAFFGQGTRLTVV.

This clonotype was observed a few times. This sequence joins TRBV20-1 and TRBJ2-5, with TRBD2 matching over 10 bases. This CDR3 has 16 amino acids. J gave up 5 bases and V 6 bases, and 15 bases lay outside the gene matches. Germline V gives CDR1 DFQATT, CDR2 SNEGSKA (reference sequence). The CDR3 nucleotides read TGCAGTGCCACGCCCGCCCTAGCGGGAGATTGGGAGACCCAGTACTTC. Protein product: CSATPALAGDWETQYF.

As regards this clonotype: Possible read error: a much larger clone is one base away. The chain combines TRBV20-1 with TRBJ2-3; no clear D gene. This CDR3 has 14 amino acids. From germline, CDR1 is DFQATT and CDR2 SNEGSKA (reference sequence). The CDR3 region is CSARDGSYTDTRYF. CDR3 nucleotide sequence: TGCAGTGCTAGAGATGGGTCCTACACAGATACGCGGTATTTT.

This rearrangement joins TRBV5-1 to TRBJ2-7, with 10 positions matching TRBD1. The germline V gene has CDR1 SGHRS and CDR2 YFSETQ. The CDR3 is 15 residues long. The V gene end was trimmed by 0 bases and the J gene end by 3 bases; junction bases not matched to a gene: 3. The CDR3 spells CASSLGDRGVYEQYF. The DNA of the CDR3 is TGCGCCAGCAGCTTGGGGGACAGGGGCGTCTACGAGCAGTACTTC.

This clonotype appeared many times. The chain combines TRBV5-1 with TRBJ1-2; possibly TRBD1 for D (5 bases). Germline CDR1 reads SGHRS; CDR2 reads YFSETQ. The ends were cut back, 1 base at V and 2 bases at J, with 12 bases in the middle. The CDR3 contains 15 residues. The CDR3 region is CASSLRDSRNYGYTF. For the CDR3, the DNA is TGCGCCAGCAGCTTGCGTGACAGCCGAAACTATGGCTACACCTTC.

There are a few counts of this clonotype. Mismatch with germline at one junction end may stem from a read error. This sequence joins TRBV7-9 and TRBJ2-1; D gene unclear. Germline V gene data show CDR1 as SEHNR and CDR2 as FQNEAQ (reference sequence). The length of the CDR3 is 15 residues. DNA for the CDR3: TGTGCCAGCAGCCCTCCCAGGATCTCCAACAATGAGCAGTTCTTC. Residues: CASSPPRISNNEQFF.

This clonotype was detected only a few times. The rearrangement uses TRBV2 and TRBJ2-6; D call uncertain. This CDR3 has 16 amino acids. Germline CDR1 SNHLY, CDR2 FYNNEI. V was shortened by 7 bases and J by 0 bases, with 13 bases between the two germline ends. The CDR3 region is CASTWDGFSGANVLTF. As DNA, the CDR3 is TGTGCCAGCACATGGGATGGGTTCTCTGGGGCCAACGTCCTGACTTTC. Combining the CDR3 with reference TRBV2 and TRBJ2-6 gives the whole variable domain EPEVTQTPSHQVTQMGQEVILRCVPISNHLYFYWYRQILGQKVEFLVSFYNNEISEKSEIFDDQFSVERPDGSNFTLKIRSTKLEDSAMYFCASTWDGFSGANVLTFGAGSRLTVL.

The genes are TRBV12-3 or TRBV12-4 and TRBJ2-5; 7 positions agree with TRBD2. This CDR3 contains 15 residues. V gave up 5 bases and J gave up 5 bases; unmatched junction bases: 11. The CDR3 spells CASSDGGKVMETQYF. The CDR3 DNA reads as TGTGCCAGCAGTGACGGGGGGAAGGTGATGGAGACCCAGTACTTC.

The sample holds a few counts of this clonotype. The V gene is TRBV20-1, the J gene TRBJ2-7; perhaps D is TRBD1 or TRBD2 (5 bases each). Germline CDR1 and CDR2: DFQATT and SNEGSKA (reference sequence). Trimming removed 1 base at V and 1 base at J, with 11 bases between. The CDR3 runs to 14 residues. CDR3 in DNA: TGCAGTGCTAGAGCAGGGAGCCGTTCCTACGAGCAGTACTTC. Protein sequence: CSARAGSRSYEQYF.

The genes are TRBV3-1 and TRBJ2-5; 8 bases are a match to TRBD1. The germline V gene encodes CDR1 LGHDT and CDR2 YNNKEL (reference sequence). The CDR3 extends over 14 amino acids. The trim removed 6 bases at V and 1 base at J, leaving 4 bases unmatched. CDR3 region: CASSFTGGQETQYF. The CDR3 bases are TGTGCCAGCAGTTTCACAGGGGGCCAAGAGACCCAGTACTTC.

As for this clonotype: A much larger clone sits a single nucleotide away, making a read error possible. The conserved phenylalanine or tryptophan normally closing the CDR3 is absent here, so this likely arose from a read error. This chain connects TRBV6-5 to TRBJ1-2; D gene uncertain. CDR3 size: 14 residues. CDR1 is MNHEY, CDR2 SVGAGI, per germline. The germline V and J ends were trimmed by 2 bases and 3 bases, with 10 bases remaining between them. The CDR3 DNA reads as TGTGCCAGCAGTTACAGGGCGCGAGACTATGGCTACACCCTC. Translated, it gives CASSYRARDYGYTL.